The rows below give T cell receptor beta chains drawn from one sample of a study of shared clonotypes between healthy human individuals. TCRdb's table, derived via immunoSEQ multiplex PCR, lists solely in-frame clones and lacks some. The profile covers approximately 240,000 clones, with about 65% appearing a single time and roughly 10% taken by the ten largest. What was sequenced was memory CD4+ T cells sorted from blood. All receptors come from a man aged 25-45 years in good health. Each CDR3 is given without its conserved first and last residue.

v_gene,len,CDR3aa
TRBV30,12,AWSRTEVLYGYT
TRBV29-1,10,SVEPGSDTQY
TRBV14,14,ASSQGGTVAKNIQY
TRBV6-5,9,ASSTRSEQF
TRBV7-2,14,ASNPTGTSGTDTQY
TRBV5-1,12,ASSLTGRFHEQY
TRBV4-3,13,ASSQDQARIYGYT
TRBV5-4,9,ASSQYPQQY
TRBV27,15,ASSLRTRAQNTDTQY
TRBV19,16,ASSIVAHRGRGRDEQY
TRBV6-5,11,ASSQHSNQPQH
TRBV29-1,9,SAASVDEQF
TRBV27,11,ASIDGTSYEQY
TRBV6-1,9,ASSEWREQF
TRBV15,14,ATSRGTSGLVYEQY
TRBV28,13,ASSFFGGHTDTQY
TRBV10-3,14,ATQTGVSSGANVLT
TRBV2,10,ASRDTGTQQF
TRBV15,11,ATSRQLQETQY
TRBV7-9,15,ASSPISRQGAGGELF
TRBV5-6,14,ASSLEVRESTDTQY
TRBV18,14,ASSPGLTGGPHEQY
TRBV28,12,ASSLSGSGNTIY
TRBV7-2,12,ASSWGTSIGEQF
TRBV7-2,14,ASSPRRDRATGELF
TRBV7-3,13,ASSKTSGRAGELF
TRBV11-2,14,ASSLVGTGYYNEQF
TRBV6-5,13,ASSFSGTGGLEQY
TRBV10-3,13,AISESGLAYNEQF
TRBV7-9,13,ASSGSGGHIEKLF
TRBV28,12,ASGRGSGANVLT
TRBV5-8,14,ASSRTPGVWSYEQY
TRBV5-1,13,ASSPRGGTYNEQF
TRBV5-1,14,ASSLSGEPGSEKLF
TRBV7-8,11,ASSTGGLSEQY
TRBV13,16,ASSLGGKAGWGKNIQY